This T cell receptor beta chain derives from a study of blood T cell repertoires in COVID-19. Study overall: Whether acute or convalescent, the COVID-19 samples came from the United States, Italy and Spain. The analysed material was cDNA or gDNA that came from T cells, B-cell-depleted T cells, or PBMCs.

In the original processing: The assay estimated nucleated cells by amplifying reference gene primers. Using immunoSEQ multiplex PCR, the repertoire was profiled, and TCRdb retains in-frame clones only, with some absent. V, J and clone size reflect that table, while D and trimming were determined from the DNA. Among about 190,000 clones listed, about 85% were seen once. The material sequenced was peripheral blood. The origin of this receptor is a human donor in a cohort sampled during active COVID-19.

The CDR3 DNA reads TGTGCCAGCAGCCAACCCCGGACAGGGGTCTACAATGAGCAGTTCTTC. Its translation: CASSQPRTGVYNEQFF. This chain uses TRBV3-1 (or the pseudogene TRBV3-2) with TRBJ2-1; TRBD1 aligns across 9 bases. CDR3 length: 16 residues. Germline values: CDR1 LGHDT, CDR2 YNNKEL (reference sequence). J gave up 3 bases and V 2 bases, and 5 bases lay outside the gene matches.